This T cell receptor (beta chain) appears in the sequencing data of a study of tumor and adjacent non-tumor tissue in lung cancer. Study overall: Aged 31 to 76 years, patients included fewer than 11 men and about 5 women with stage I to III disease. About 4.17 million productive TCRbeta reads were obtained per sample on average. Study-wide findings and caveats: Tumor TCR diversity, when higher, was linked to shorter survival. TCR diversity was significantly greater in tumor than normal lung tissue.

Notes on this clonotype: Its antigen is unidentified. One junction end does not reproduce the germline sequence, and a read error may be involved.

The CDR3 totals 13 residues. In germline, CDR1 is SQVTM, CDR2 ANQGSEA. Three rounds of nested PCR, following a modified ARM-PCR protocol, produced the TCRbeta library. TCRdb itself ran the multiplex PCR reads through MiXCR, one entry per CDR3 protein. Found here are about 67,000 distinct CDR3 sequences, 75% to 85% of them singletons; the top ten hold around 43%. No cell sorting was done before RNA was extracted from the tissue. The normal lung tissue was taken more than 3 cm from the tumor edge. The TCR comes from a man between 60 and 75 years old with non-small cell lung cancer. The source material was distant non-tumor lung tissue. This chain joins TRBV29-1 and TRBJ2-1; D is perhaps TRBD2 (5 bases). CDR3 amino acids: CSVIEGLSNEHFF. The CDR3, as DNA: TGCAGCGTTATTGAGGGCCTCAGCAATGAGCACTTCTTC.